The entry that follows covers one TCR beta chain sequence. What it recognizes is unknown. This specimen comes from a study of cytomegalovirus exposure and HLA in healthy donors. As for the study in general: An earlier analysis identified approximately 110 million unique TCR beta sequences in 150 million to 200 million T cells.

General study points: Specificity for CMV antigens was confirmed in vitro for a few of the CMV-associated chains. Association of 15,000 to 20,000 TCR beta sequences with HLA alleles was found at 0.05 false discovery rate in a later analysis.

This CDR3 comprises 14 residues. The V segment lost 2 bases and the J segment 6 bases; nucleotides outside the gene matches: 7. CDR1 is SGHRS, CDR2 YFSETQ, per germline. PCR used 60 Vbeta primers and 13 Jbeta primers. Profiled with immunoSEQ multiplex PCR; TCRdb holds only in-frame clones, not every one. The listing contains more than 35,000 clones. The clonotype originates from a man in his thirties or forties in good health and CMV-seronegative. V and J are TRBV5-1 and TRBJ2-7; TRBD2 aligns across 8 bases. The specimen was PBMCs. DNA of the CDR3: TGCGCCAGCAGCTTCACTAGCGGAGGGCTCGAGCAGTACTTC. It translates to CASSFTSGGLEQYF.